A selection of T cell receptor beta chains follows, all from one sample in a study of blood T cell repertoires in COVID-19. Profiling relied on immunoSEQ multiplex PCR, and the TCRdb table lists in-frame clones only, not all of them. In the table there are some 460,000 clones, approximately 86% of which are singletons. Sequencing was done on a sample of PBMCs or T cells enriched from blood (not recorded which). These receptors were taken from a woman between 18 and 29 years old who had recovered from COVID-19. Both conserved end residues are part of each CDR3. D genes are given only for firm matches. Size tells how often a clone was seen (once, few, many) or the class of an expanded clone, and some rows leave it out.

d_gene,j_gene,abundance,len,v_gene,CDR3nt,CDR3aa
NA,TRBJ1-2,NA,15,TRBV27,TGTGCCAGCAGTTTTATCGCCTACTTATCCTATGGCTACACCTTC,CASSFIAYLSYGYTF
NA,TRBJ2-1,NA,14,TRBV15,TGTGCCACCAGCGTTAGTGGCTCCTACAATGAGCAGTTCTTC,CATSVSGSYNEQFF
TRBD1,TRBJ2-2,NA,19,TRBV5-1,TGCGCCAGCAGCTTGGGGGTAAAACCCGGGACAGTGAACACCGGGGAGCTGTTTTTT,CASSLGVKPGTVNTGELFF
NA,TRBJ1-4,NA,12,TRBV7-8,TGTGCCAGCAGCTTAGTGGCAGAAAAACTGTTTTTT,CASSLVAEKLFF
NA,TRBJ1-5,NA,16,TRBV19,TGTGCCAGTAGTATAGAGCCGGGGTGGGGCAATCAGCCCCAGCATTTT,CASSIEPGWGNQPQHF
TRBD1,TRBJ1-2,few,14,TRBV10-2,TGCGCCAGCAGTGAGCCGTCCCGGGACAGGGGCTACACCTTC,CASSEPSRDRGYTF
NA,TRBJ2-3,NA,15,TRBV7-3,TGTGCCAGCAGCTTAGTGGGGGCCTCACAGGAGACGCAGTATTTT,CASSLVGASQETQYF
NA,TRBJ2-7,NA,14,TRBV10-1,TGCGCCAGCAGTGACTCGGGATTAGCGGTCGAGCAGTACTTC,CASSDSGLAVEQYF
NA,TRBJ1-1,few,18,TRBV29-1,TGCAGCGTTGAGGGTGGAGGGAGAAGGGCCTCGACGAACACTGAAGCTTTCTTT,CSVEGGGRRASTNTEAFF
NA,TRBJ2-1,NA,17,TRBV27,TGTGCCAGCAGTTTATACGACGGTGAGGGTCCCTACAATGAGCAGTTCTTC,CASSLYDGEGPYNEQFF
NA,TRBJ2-7,NA,13,TRBV6-5,TGTGCCAGCAGTTACGCTAGCTCCTACGAGCAGTACTTC,CASSYASSYEQYF
NA,TRBJ1-4,NA,17,TRBV28,TGTGCCAGCAGTTTCGGGCAAAGAGGGAGGGTTGGGGAAAAACTGTTTTTT,CASSFGQRGRVGEKLFF
NA,TRBJ2-7,NA,15,TRBV5-1,TGCGCCAGCAGCTTTTGGGGGGGCCCGACCTACGAGCAGTACTTC,CASSFWGGPTYEQYF
TRBD1,TRBJ1-2,NA,14,TRBV5-1,TGCGCCAGCAGCTTGACGGGGACAGGGGATGGCTACACCTTC,CASSLTGTGDGYTF
TRBD1,TRBJ1-2,NA,16,TRBV29-1,TGCAGCGTTCAACAGCCGGGACAGGGGGCCCTCAATGGCTACACCTTC,CSVQQPGQGALNGYTF
NA,TRBJ2-3,NA,14,TRBV19,TGTGCCAGTAGTTACCGACAACACACAGATACGCAGTATTTT,CASSYRQHTDTQYF
NA,TRBJ2-5,NA,13,TRBV6-5,TGTGCCAGCAGTCGGACAGTCCAAGAGACCCAGTACTTC,CASSRTVQETQYF
NA,TRBJ2-4,NA,18,TRBV25-1,TGTGCCAGCAGTCCTGGGCAAAGTTTCCTAGGGGGGGGAAACATTCAGTACTTC,CASSPGQSFLGGGNIQYF
TRBD2,TRBJ2-1,NA,19,TRBV30,TGTGCCTGGACGCCCAATAGGCGGGGGGGCCCCTGGCCGCGGGATGAGCAGTTCTTC,CAWTPNRRGGPWPRDEQFF
NA,TRBJ1-2,NA,14,TRBV28,TGTGCCAGCCTGAAGGGGGACAACCTCTATGGCTACACCTTC,CASLKGDNLYGYTF
NA,TRBJ1-1,few,13,TRBV2,TGTGCCAGCACTTATGAGGGATCCACTGAAGCTTTCTTT,CASTYEGSTEAFF
TRBD1,TRBJ1-3,NA,17,TRBV9,TGTGCCAGCAGCGTAGGTCCCCAGGGGGCGTCTGGAAACACCATATATTTT,CASSVGPQGASGNTIYF
NA,TRBJ1-3,NA,16,TRBV27,TGTGCCAGCAGTTCCCTCCCAAGGGAGTCTGGAAACACCATATATTTT,CASSSLPRESGNTIYF
NA,TRBJ2-7,NA,14,TRBV10-3,TGTGCCATCAGTGAATCGACAGGTAACGACGAGCAGTACTTC,CAISESTGNDEQYF
TRBD1,TRBJ2-7,NA,14,TRBV7-9,TGTGCCAGCAGCCCGGGACAGGGGTATGGGGAGCAGTACTTC,CASSPGQGYGEQYF
NA,TRBJ1-2,NA,13,TRBV5-1,TGCGCCAGCAGCTTGGACGGAGGCTATGGCTACACCTTC,CASSLDGGYGYTF
TRBD2,TRBJ2-6,NA,17,TRBV6-1,TGTGCCAGCAGTGGGACTAGCAAGGGCTCTGGGGCCAACGTCCTGACTTTC,CASSGTSKGSGANVLTF
TRBD1,TRBJ1-2,NA,15,TRBV10-3,TGTGCCATCAAAAGGACAGGGGGCATCAACTATGGCTACACCTTC,CAIKRTGGINYGYTF
NA,TRBJ2-7,NA,13,TRBV10-3,TGTGCCATCGGGGTTAGCGGTATCTACGAGCAGTACTTC,CAIGVSGIYEQYF
NA,TRBJ2-7,NA,13,TRBV19,TGTGCCAGTAGTATCGCAGGGGCGGGCGAGCAGTACTTC,CASSIAGAGEQYF
NA,TRBJ2-7,NA,13,TRBV12-3/TRBV12-4,TGTGCCAGCAGTTGGTTTGGGCAGAACGAGCAGTACTTC,CASSWFGQNEQYF
NA,TRBJ1-5,NA,12,TRBV28,TGTGCCAGCAGACAGGGTGCTCAGCCCCAGCATTTT,CASRQGAQPQHF
NA,TRBJ2-2,NA,13,TRBV7-2,TGTGCCAGCAGCTCCACTAGTTGGGGGGAGCTGTTTTTT,CASSSTSWGELFF
TRBD1,TRBJ2-7,NA,14,TRBV5-1,TGCGCCAGCAGCTTAGGACAGGGTTTCTACGAGCAGTACTTC,CASSLGQGFYEQYF
TRBD2,TRBJ2-2,NA,19,TRBV28,TGTGCCAGCAGTCCATGGGGGCTAGCGGGGGTTCCGAACACCGGGGAGCTGTTTTTT,CASSPWGLAGVPNTGELFF
NA,TRBJ2-7,once,12,TRBV25-1,TGTGCCAGCAGTCCGGGGGTCGGGGAGCAGTACTTC,CASSPGVGEQYF
TRBD2,TRBJ2-7,NA,18,TRBV7-8,TGTGCCAGCAGCATGGGACTAGCGGGGGGTAGTTCTACCTACGAGCAGTACTTC,CASSMGLAGGSSTYEQYF
NA,TRBJ2-6,NA,16,TRBV3-1/TRBV3-2,TGTGCCAGCAGCCAAGACAGTGCTTCTGGGGCCAACGTCCTGACTTTC,CASSQDSASGANVLTF
NA,TRBJ2-7,NA,14,TRBV11-3,TGTGCCAGCAGGTTTTGGAGGCCGGCCTACGAGCAGTACTTC,CASRFWRPAYEQYF
NA,TRBJ2-1,NA,14,TRBV2,TGTGCCAGCAGAGGGGCCCAGGTCGGGAATGAGCAGTTCTTC,CASRGAQVGNEQFF
NA,TRBJ1-1,once,13,TRBV7-6,TGTGCCAGCAGCTCTGACAGGAACACTGAAGCTTTCTTT,CASSSDRNTEAFF
TRBD2,TRBJ2-2,NA,16,TRBV5-1,TGCGCCAGCAGCTTTTTAGCGGGGGAGAACACCGGGGAGCTGTTTTTT,CASSFLAGENTGELFF
NA,TRBJ2-1,NA,13,TRBV7-2,TGTGCCAGCAGCTTAGCAGACTCCAATGAGCAGTTCTTC,CASSLADSNEQFF
TRBD1,TRBJ2-7,NA,16,TRBV9,TGTGCCAGCAGAAGGACAGGGGATAGGATCTCCTACGAGCAGTACTTC,CASRRTGDRISYEQYF
TRBD2,TRBJ2-5,NA,15,TRBV7-2,TGTGCCAGCAGCCCCAGCGGGGCGTACCAAGAGACCCAGTACTTC,CASSPSGAYQETQYF
TRBD1,TRBJ1-1,NA,15,TRBV5-6,TGTGCCAGCAGCTCTACAGGGGGCGTGAGCCCTGAAGCTTTCTTT,CASSSTGGVSPEAFF
NA,TRBJ1-5,NA,15,TRBV7-3,TGTGCCAGCAGCGCCAACCAGGGCGAGTATCAGCCCCAGCATTTT,CASSANQGEYQPQHF
NA,TRBJ1-1,NA,13,TRBV11-2,TGTGCCAGCAGCTTCCAGCAGGTAACTGAAGCTTTCTTT,CASSFQQVTEAFF
TRBD2,TRBJ2-1,NA,22,TRBV2,TGTGCCAGCAGTGGAACCCCCCCGCCAGTTAAGCGGGGGGGTTCAACCTACAATGAGCAGTTCTTC,CASSGTPPPVKRGGSTYNEQFF
NA,TRBJ2-7,NA,14,TRBV19,TGTGCCAGTAGTCCGCGCGTATTCACGTACGAGCAGTACTTC,CASSPRVFTYEQYF